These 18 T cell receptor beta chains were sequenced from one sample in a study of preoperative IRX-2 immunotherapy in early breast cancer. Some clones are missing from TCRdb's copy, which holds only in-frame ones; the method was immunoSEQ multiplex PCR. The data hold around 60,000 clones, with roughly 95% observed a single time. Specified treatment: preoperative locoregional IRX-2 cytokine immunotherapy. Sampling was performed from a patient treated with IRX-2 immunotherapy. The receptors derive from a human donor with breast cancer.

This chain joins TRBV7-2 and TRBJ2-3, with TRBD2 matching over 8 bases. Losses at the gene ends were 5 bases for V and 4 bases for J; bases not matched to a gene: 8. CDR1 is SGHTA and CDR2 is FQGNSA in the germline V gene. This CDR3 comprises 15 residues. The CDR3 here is CASSTQRGPSDTQYF. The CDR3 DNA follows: TGTGCCAGCAGCACCCAGCGGGGGCCCTCAGATACGCAGTATTTT.

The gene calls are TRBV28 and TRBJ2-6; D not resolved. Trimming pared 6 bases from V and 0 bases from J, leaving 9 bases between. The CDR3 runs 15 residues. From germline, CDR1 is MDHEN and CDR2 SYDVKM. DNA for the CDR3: TGTGCCAGCAGAGGGTGGGTCTCTGGGGCCAACGTCCTGACTTTC. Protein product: CASRGWVSGANVLTF.

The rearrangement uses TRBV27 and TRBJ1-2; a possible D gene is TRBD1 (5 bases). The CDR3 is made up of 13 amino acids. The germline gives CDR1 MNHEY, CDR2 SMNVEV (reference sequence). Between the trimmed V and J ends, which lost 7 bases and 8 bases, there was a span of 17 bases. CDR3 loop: CASKISGQWGYTF. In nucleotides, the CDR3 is TGTGCCAGCAAAATTTCTGGACAATGGGGCTACACCTTC.

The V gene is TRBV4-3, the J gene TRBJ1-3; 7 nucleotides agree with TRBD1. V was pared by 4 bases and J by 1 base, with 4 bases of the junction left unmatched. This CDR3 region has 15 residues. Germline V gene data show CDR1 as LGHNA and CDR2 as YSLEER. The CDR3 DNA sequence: TGCGCCAGCAGCCGGGACAGTACTTCTGGAAACACCATATATTTT. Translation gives CASSRDSTSGNTIYF.

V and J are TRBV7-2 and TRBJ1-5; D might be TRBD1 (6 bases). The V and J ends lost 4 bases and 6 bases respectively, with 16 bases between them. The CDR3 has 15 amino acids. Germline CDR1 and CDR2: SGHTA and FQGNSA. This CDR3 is CASSSTGHFSQPQHF. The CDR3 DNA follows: TGTGCCAGCAGCTCCACGGGACACTTTAGTCAGCCCCAGCATTTT.

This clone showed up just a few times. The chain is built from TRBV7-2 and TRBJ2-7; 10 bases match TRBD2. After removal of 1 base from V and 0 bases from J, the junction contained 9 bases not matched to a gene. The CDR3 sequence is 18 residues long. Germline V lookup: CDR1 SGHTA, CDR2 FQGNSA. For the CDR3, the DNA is TGTGCCAGCAGCTTAGGCTACAGCGGGGGGGGGAGCTCCTACGAGCAGTACTTC. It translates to CASSLGYSGGGSSYEQYF. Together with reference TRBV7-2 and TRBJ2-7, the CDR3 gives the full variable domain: GAGVSQSPSNKVTEKGKDVELRCDPISGHTALYWYRQSLGQGLEFLIYFQGNSAPDKSGLPSDRFSAERTGGSVSTLTIQRTQQEDSAVYLCASSLGYSGGGSSYEQYFGPGTRLTVT.

CDR3 nucleotide sequence: TGCAGCGTTCTTACAGGGGATGGCTACACCTTC. Translating gives CSVLTGDGYTF. J is TRBJ1-2 and V is TRBV29-1; TRBD1 agrees at 7 bases. Per the germline V gene, CDR1 is SQVTM and CDR2 is ANQGSEA. The trim removed 5 bases at V and 6 bases at J, leaving 3 bases unmatched. This CDR3 comprises 11 residues. The whole variable domain, filled in from reference TRBV29-1 and TRBJ1-2, reads SAVISQKPSRDICQRGTSLTIQCQVDSQVTMMFWYRQQPGQSLTLIATANQGSEATYESGFVIDKFPISRPNLTFSTLTVSNMSPEDSSIYLCSVLTGDGYTFGSGTRLTVV.

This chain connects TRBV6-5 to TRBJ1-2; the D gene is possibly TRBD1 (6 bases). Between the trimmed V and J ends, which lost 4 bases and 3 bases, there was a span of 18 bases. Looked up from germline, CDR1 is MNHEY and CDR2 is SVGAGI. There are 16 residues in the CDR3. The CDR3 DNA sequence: TGTGCCAGCAGTTTCCTATCGGGGGCCCAGGACTATGGCTACACCTTC. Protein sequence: CASSFLSGAQDYGYTF.

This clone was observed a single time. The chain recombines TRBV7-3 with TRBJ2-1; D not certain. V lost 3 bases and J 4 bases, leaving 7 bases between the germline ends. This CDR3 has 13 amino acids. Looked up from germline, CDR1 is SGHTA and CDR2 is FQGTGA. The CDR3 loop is CASSFGRYNEQFF. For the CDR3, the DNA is TGTGCCAGCAGCTTTGGACGTTACAATGAGCAGTTCTTC. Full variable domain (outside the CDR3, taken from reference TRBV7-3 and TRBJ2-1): GAGVSQTPSNKVTEKGKYVELRCDPISGHTALYWYRQSLGQGPEFLIYFQGTGAADDSGLPNDRFFAVRPEGSVSTLKIQRTERGDSAVYLCASSFGRYNEQFFGPGTRLTVL.

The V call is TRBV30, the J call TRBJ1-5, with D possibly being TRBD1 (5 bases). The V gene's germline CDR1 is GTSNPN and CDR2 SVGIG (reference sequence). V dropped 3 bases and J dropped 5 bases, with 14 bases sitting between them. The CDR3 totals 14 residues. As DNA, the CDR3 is TGTGCCTGGAGCATGGGGACGGTTGATCAGCCCCAGCATTTT. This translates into CAWSMGTVDQPQHF.

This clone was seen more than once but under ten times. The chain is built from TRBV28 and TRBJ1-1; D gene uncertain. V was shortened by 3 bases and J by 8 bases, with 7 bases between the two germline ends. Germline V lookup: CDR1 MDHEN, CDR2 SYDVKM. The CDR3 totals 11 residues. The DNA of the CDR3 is TGTGCCAGCAGTTTCGCGATAGAAGCTTTCTTT. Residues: CASSFAIEAFF.

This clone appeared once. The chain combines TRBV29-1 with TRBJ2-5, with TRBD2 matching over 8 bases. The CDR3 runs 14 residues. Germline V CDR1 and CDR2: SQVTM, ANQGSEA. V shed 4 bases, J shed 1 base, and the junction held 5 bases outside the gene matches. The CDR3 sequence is CSVVSGTSQETQYF. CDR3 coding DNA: TGCAGCGTTGTTAGCGGGACTAGCCAAGAGACCCAGTACTTC. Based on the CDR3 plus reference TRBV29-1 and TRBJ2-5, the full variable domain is SAVISQKPSRDICQRGTSLTIQCQVDSQVTMMFWYRQQPGQSLTLIATANQGSEATYESGFVIDKFPISRPNLTFSTLTVSNMSPEDSSIYLCSVVSGTSQETQYFGPGTRLLVL.

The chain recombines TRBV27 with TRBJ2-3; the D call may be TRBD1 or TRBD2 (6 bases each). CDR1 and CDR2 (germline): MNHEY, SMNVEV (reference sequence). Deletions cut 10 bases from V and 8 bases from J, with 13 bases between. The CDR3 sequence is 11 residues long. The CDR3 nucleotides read TGTGCCACGCTCAGGGGAGGTACGCAGTATTTT. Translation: CATLRGGTQYF.

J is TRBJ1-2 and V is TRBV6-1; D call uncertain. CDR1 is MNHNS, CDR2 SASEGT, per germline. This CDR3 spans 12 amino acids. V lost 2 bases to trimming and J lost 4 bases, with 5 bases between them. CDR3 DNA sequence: TGTGCCAGCAGTGAACATTTCTATGGCTACACCTTC. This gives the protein CASSEHFYGYTF.

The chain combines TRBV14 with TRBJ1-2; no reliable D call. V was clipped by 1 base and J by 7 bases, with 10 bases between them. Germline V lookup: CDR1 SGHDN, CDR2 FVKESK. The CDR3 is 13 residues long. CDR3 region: CASSQGGRGGYTF. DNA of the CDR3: TGTGCCAGCAGCCAAGGGGGTCGTGGTGGCTACACCTTC.

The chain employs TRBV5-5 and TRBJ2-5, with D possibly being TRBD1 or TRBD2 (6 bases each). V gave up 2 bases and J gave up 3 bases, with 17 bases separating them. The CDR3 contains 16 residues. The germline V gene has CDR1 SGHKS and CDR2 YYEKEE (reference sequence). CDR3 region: CASSFGAGGVKETQYF. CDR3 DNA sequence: TGTGCCAGCAGCTTCGGGGCCGGGGGCGTCAAAGAGACCCAGTACTTC.

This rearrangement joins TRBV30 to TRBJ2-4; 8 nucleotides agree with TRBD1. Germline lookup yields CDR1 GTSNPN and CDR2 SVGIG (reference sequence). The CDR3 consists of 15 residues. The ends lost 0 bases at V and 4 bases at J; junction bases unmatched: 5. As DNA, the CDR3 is TGTGCCTGGAGTGTACGGGGGACAGGAAAAAACATTCAGTACTTC. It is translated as CAWSVRGTGKNIQYF. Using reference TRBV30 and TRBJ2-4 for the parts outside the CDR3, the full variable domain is SQTIHQWPATLVQPVGSPLSLECTVEGTSNPNLYWYRQAAGRGLQLLFYSVGIGQISSEVPQNLSASRPQDRQFILSSKKLLLSDSGFYLCAWSVRGTGKNIQYFGAGTRLSVL.

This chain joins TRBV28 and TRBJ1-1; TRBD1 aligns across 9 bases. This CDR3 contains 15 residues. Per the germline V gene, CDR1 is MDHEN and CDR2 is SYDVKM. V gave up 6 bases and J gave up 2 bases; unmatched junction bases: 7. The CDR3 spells CASRIQGATNTEAFF. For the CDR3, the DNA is TGTGCCAGCAGAATACAGGGGGCTACCAACACTGAAGCTTTCTTT.